This T cell receptor beta chain was identified during a study of human T cells and chemical hapten exposure. Notes on the study in general: The study found expanded TCRs formed significantly more large CDR3 similarity clusters than controls.

This clonotype was detected many times. The antigen remains undetermined. The library tagged individual cDNA molecules with unique molecular identifiers. Per the authors' pipeline: A typical sample had roughly 96,000 TCRs, with 23,224 to 690,600 overall. Using its own MiXCR run on the RACE reads, TCRdb lists one record per CDR3 protein. The V and J calls follow TCRdb's processing rather than the paper's. The sample records about 50,000 distinct CDR3 sequences, just under 10% being singletons. As for time point: patch test 2, 6 weeks after DPC sensitization. Treatment of the sample: therapeutic diphenylcyclopropenone sensitization with weekly scalp DPC. V lost 0 bases and J lost 3; bases outside the gene matches: 4. The CDR3 is 15 amino acids. In germline, CDR1 is SGHRS, CDR2 YFSETQ.

The origin of this receptor is a woman in her forties or fifties with alopecia areata. Some clones in this sample may be carry-over from other donors' samples. The material sequenced was whole blood, taken in connection with sensitization to the hapten diphenylcyclopropenone (DPC). The rearrangement joins TRBV5-1 to TRBJ2-5, with TRBD1 identical over 8 bases. The CDR3 is CASSLEDRGKETQYF. Here the CDR3 DNA reads TGCGCCAGCAGCTTGGAAGACAGGGGAAAAGAGACCCAGTACTTC.